This T cell receptor (beta chain) was sequenced for a study of CD4 T cells in relation to SARS-CoV-2 and coronaviruses. Unexposed donor CD4+ T cells date from about 2011-2018, before the COVID-19 pandemic. CD4+ T cells were isolated from the cells after around 10 days of culture. This clone was counted between two and nine times. What it binds is not known. With 3 bases clipped from V and 2 bases from J, the junction kept 4 bases outside the gene matches. This CDR3 region has 16 residues. The protocol was immunoSEQ multiplex PCR, while the TCRdb copy is restricted to in-frame clones and leaves out a portion. This sample carries 15,000 to 20,000 clones, around three quarters of them seen once, and the ten largest clones take roughly 15%.

The clonotype comes from a human donor in good health. The material sequenced was CD4+ T cells from PBMCs, cultured in vitro. The chain carries TRBV5-3 and TRBJ2-2; 10 nucleotides match TRBD2. TRBV5-3 counts as an open reading frame of uncertain function. CDR3 nucleotides: TGTGCCAGAAGCTCACGGACTAGCGGAAACACCGGGGAGCTGTTTTTT. Amino acid sequence: CARSSRTSGNTGELFF.